This T cell receptor beta chain was sequenced in a study of T-cell reconstitution after alpha-beta-depleted transplantation in children. Unique molecular identifiers tagged the TCRbeta library. One entry per CDR3 protein results from TCRdb running MiXCR on the PCR reads. Seen here are around 600,000 distinct CDR3 sequences, roughly a tenth observed once, and the top ten hold 4%. The material was PBMCs from the stem cell graft donor, obtained from the stem cell graft. The TCR was taken from a human donor who donated a stem cell graft to a child with acute myeloid leukemia.

This chain's CDR3 is CASSLRGQGNQPQHF. In DNA, the CDR3 is TGTGCCAGCAGCCTACGGGGACAGGGGAATCAGCCCCAGCATTTT. The genes are TRBV11-2 and TRBJ1-5; 10 positions match TRBD1. In germline, CDR1 is SGHAT, CDR2 FQNNGV. The CDR3 has 15 amino acids. The V segment lost 5 bases and the J segment 4 bases; nucleotides outside the gene matches: 5.